This T cell receptor (beta chain) was sequenced in a study of T-cell reconstitution after alpha-beta-depleted transplantation in children. Unique molecular identifiers were built into the TCRbeta library. A single record per CDR3 protein comes from TCRdb applying MiXCR to the PCR reads. The data show around 200,000 distinct CDR3 sequences, with about 6.3% seen just once and about 2.9% held by the top ten. This clonotype was seen only a few times. CDR3 length: 15 residues. V shed 0 bases and J shed 2 bases, with 11 bases lying between them. CDR1 is SGHRS and CDR2 is YFSETQ in the germline V gene. The chain joins TRBV5-1 to TRBJ1-1, with no clear D. The clonotype was recovered from a human donor who donated a stem cell graft to a child with Wiskott-Aldrich syndrome. This specimen was PBMCs from the stem cell graft donor, taken from the stem cell graft. The CDR3 nucleotides are TGCGCCAGCAGCTTGGGAGGCGGCGAAAACACTGAAGCTTTCTTT. As protein: CASSLGGGENTEAFF.